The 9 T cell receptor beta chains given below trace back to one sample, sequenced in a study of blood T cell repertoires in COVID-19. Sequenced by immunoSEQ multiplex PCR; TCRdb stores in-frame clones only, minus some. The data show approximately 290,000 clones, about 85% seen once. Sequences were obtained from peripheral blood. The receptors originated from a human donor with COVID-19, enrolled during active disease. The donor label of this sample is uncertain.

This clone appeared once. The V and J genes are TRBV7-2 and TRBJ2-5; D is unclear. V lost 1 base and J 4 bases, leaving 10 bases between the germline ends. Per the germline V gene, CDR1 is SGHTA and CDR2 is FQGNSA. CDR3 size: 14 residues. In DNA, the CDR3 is TGTGCCAGCAGCTTAGTTGGCAGAACAGAGACCCAGTACTTC. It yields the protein CASSLVGRTETQYF.

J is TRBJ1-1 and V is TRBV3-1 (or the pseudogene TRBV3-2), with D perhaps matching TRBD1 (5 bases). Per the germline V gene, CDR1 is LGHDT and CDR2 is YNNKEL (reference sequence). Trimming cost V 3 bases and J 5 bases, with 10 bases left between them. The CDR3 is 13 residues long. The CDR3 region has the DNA TGTGCCAGCAGCCAGGCCAGGGATACTGAAGCTTTCTTT. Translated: CASSQARDTEAFF.

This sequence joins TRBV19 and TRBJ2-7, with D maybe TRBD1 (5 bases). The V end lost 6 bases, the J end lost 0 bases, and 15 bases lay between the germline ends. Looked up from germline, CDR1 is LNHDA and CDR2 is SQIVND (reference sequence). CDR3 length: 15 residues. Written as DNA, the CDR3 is TGTGCCAGTAGCGAACAGCCTGACAGCTCCTACGAGCAGTACTTC. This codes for CASSEQPDSSYEQYF.

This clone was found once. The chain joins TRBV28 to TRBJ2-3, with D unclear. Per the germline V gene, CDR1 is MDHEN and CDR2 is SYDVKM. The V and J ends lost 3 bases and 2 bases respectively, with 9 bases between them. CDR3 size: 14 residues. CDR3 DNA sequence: TGTGCCAGCAGTTTTAGCAGTCTCACAGATACGCAGTATTTT. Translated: CASSFSSLTDTQYF.

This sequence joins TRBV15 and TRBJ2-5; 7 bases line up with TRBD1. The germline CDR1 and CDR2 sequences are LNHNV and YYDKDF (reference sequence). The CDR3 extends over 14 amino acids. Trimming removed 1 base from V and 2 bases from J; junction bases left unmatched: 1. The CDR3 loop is CATSRAGQQETQYF. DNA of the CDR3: TGTGCCACCAGCAGAGCGGGACAGCAAGAGACCCAGTACTTC.

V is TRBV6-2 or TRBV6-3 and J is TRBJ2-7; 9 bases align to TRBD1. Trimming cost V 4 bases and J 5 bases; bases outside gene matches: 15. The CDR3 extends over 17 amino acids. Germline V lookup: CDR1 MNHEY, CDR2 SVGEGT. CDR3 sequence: CASSSPTRRQGVNEQYF. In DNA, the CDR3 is TGTGCCAGCAGTTCCCCAACTAGGAGACAGGGGGTTAACGAGCAGTACTTC.

The CDR3 spells CATSDTATSGRTDTQYF. CDR3 DNA sequence: TGTGCCACCAGTGATACCGCGACTAGCGGGAGAACAGATACGCAGTATTTT. V gene TRBV24-1 combines with J gene TRBJ2-3; 12 bases are shared with TRBD2. Germline-derived CDR1 and CDR2 are KGHDR and SFDVKD. V lost 3 bases, J lost 3 bases, and 6 bases stayed unmatched. The CDR3 contains 17 residues.

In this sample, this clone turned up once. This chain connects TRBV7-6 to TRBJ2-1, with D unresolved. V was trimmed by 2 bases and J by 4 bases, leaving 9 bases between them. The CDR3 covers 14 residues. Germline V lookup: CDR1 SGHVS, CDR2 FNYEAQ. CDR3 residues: CASSLSGFYNEQFF. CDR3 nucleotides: TGTGCCAGCAGCTTATCCGGGTTTTACAATGAGCAGTTCTTC.

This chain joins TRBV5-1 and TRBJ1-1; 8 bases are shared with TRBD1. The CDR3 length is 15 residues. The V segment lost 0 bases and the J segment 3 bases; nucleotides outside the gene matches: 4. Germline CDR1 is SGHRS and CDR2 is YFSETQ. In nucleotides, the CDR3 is TGCGCCAGCAGCTTGGGGGCAGGGGGCCACACTGAAGCTTTCTTT. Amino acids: CASSLGAGGHTEAFF.